This passage covers 29 T cell receptor beta chains from one sample sequenced in a study of blood T cell repertoires in COVID-19. Produced via immunoSEQ multiplex PCR; TCRdb's table is partial and in-frame only. In the table there are 200,000 to 300,000 clones, approximately 89% of which are singletons. The sequenced sample consisted of PBMCs or T cells enriched from blood (not recorded which). The receptors here all came from a woman in her thirties or forties with acute COVID-19.

J is TRBJ2-7 and V is TRBV6-5; the D gene is possibly TRBD1 (5 bases). CDR1 MNHEY and CDR2 SVGAGI come from the germline V gene. Trimming shortened V by 5 bases and J by 0 bases, and 14 bases separated the two germline ends. The CDR3 spans 15 residues. The CDR3 nucleotides are TGTGCCAGCAGTCGGCAGGGTTTTAGCTCCTACGAGCAGTACGTC. Translating it yields CASSRQGFSSYEQYV.

The chain carries TRBV5-1 and TRBJ1-2; D gene unclear. The CDR3 has 13 amino acids. V lost 0 bases, J lost 1 base, and 4 bases lay in between. Germline values: CDR1 SGHRS, CDR2 YFSETQ. The CDR3 DNA reads TGCGCCAGCAGCTTGGCCGGTAACTATGGCTACACCTTC. Protein product: CASSLAGNYGYTF.

The chain uses TRBV6-5 and TRBJ2-7; D is perhaps TRBD2 (5 bases). V was clipped by 0 bases and J by 2 bases, with 5 bases between them. CDR1 and CDR2 (germline): MNHEY, SVGAGI. The length of the CDR3 is 13 residues. CDR3 nucleotides: TGTGCCAGCAGTTACTCGAGGGCCTACGAGCAGTACTTC. Translation gives CASSYSRAYEQYF.

V and J are TRBV5-1 and TRBJ2-3; a weak D match, TRBD1 (6 bases). CDR1 is SGHRS and CDR2 is YFSETQ in the germline V gene. The CDR3 length is 13 residues. V lost 0 bases and J 4 bases, leaving 6 bases between the germline ends. The CDR3: CASSLEGADTQYF. The CDR3 DNA reads TGCGCCAGCAGCTTGGAGGGGGCAGATACGCAGTATTTT.

This rearrangement joins TRBV27 to TRBJ2-7; no reliable D call. Germline values: CDR1 MNHEY, CDR2 SMNVEV (reference sequence). V was cut by 4 bases and J by 3 bases, with 16 bases left in between. The CDR3 runs to 15 residues. The CDR3 loop is CASSSFHSLSYEQYF. The CDR3 nucleotides read TGTGCCAGCAGTTCATTTCACTCCCTGAGCTACGAGCAGTACTTC.

This rearrangement joins TRBV15 to TRBJ2-1; TRBD1 is a possible D gene (5 bases). The ends were cut back, 1 base at V and 6 bases at J, with 7 bases in the middle. The CDR3 runs to 13 residues. The germline V gene has CDR1 LNHNV and CDR2 YYDKDF (reference sequence). The DNA for the CDR3 is TGTGCCACCAGCAGAGTAAGGGGCAATGAGCAGTTCTTC. It codes for CATSRVRGNEQFF.

The V call is TRBV4-3, the J call TRBJ2-6; D gene uncertain. Trimming pared 1 base from V and 0 bases from J, leaving 10 bases between. This CDR3 spans 17 amino acids. Per the germline V gene, CDR1 is LGHNA and CDR2 is YSLEER. This CDR3 reads CASSQAPGLSGANVLTF. CDR3 sequence (DNA): TGCGCCAGCAGCCAAGCGCCCGGTCTCTCTGGGGCCAACGTCCTGACTTTC.

This clone occurred once. The rearrangement links TRBV24-1 to TRBJ2-5; 7 positions agree with TRBD1. The CDR3 extends over 20 amino acids. V was pared by 4 bases and J by 4 bases, with 23 bases of the junction left unmatched. Per germline, CDR1 KGHDR and CDR2 SFDVKD. The CDR3 region is CATSDKAQGRNDQRRETQYF. CDR3 in DNA: TGTGCCACCAGTGACAAAGCACAGGGGCGAAATGATCAGAGGCGAGAGACCCAGTACTTC.

The chain combines TRBV11-3 with TRBJ1-4; weak D call: TRBD1 (6 bases). Germline V CDR1 and CDR2: SGHNT, YENEEA. Trimming shortened V by 5 bases and J by 3 bases, and 13 bases separated the two germline ends. CDR3 length: 15 residues. The CDR3 reads CASSPQGLPNEKLFF. The CDR3 bases are TGTGCCAGCAGCCCCCAGGGGTTGCCTAATGAAAAACTGTTTTTT.

The V gene is TRBV19, the J gene TRBJ2-7, with a weak D call TRBD2 (5 bases). Germline lookup yields CDR1 LNHDA and CDR2 SQIVND (reference sequence). V lost 2 bases and J 0 bases, leaving 14 bases between the germline ends. There are 16 residues in the CDR3. The CDR3 DNA is TGTGCCAGTAGTATAAGACACGGACTCACCTCCTACGAGCAGTACTTC. Translation: CASSIRHGLTSYEQYF.

This chain connects TRBV28 to TRBJ2-2; 7 bases fit TRBD1. Germline trimming cut 3 bases from V and 4 bases from J; bases unmatched to any gene: 5. Germline CDR1 and CDR2: MDHEN and SYDVKM. The CDR3 contains 15 residues. CDR3 DNA sequence: TGTGCCAGCAGTTTCCGGGACAGTATCACCGGGGAGCTGTTTTTT. The encoded protein is CASSFRDSITGELFF.

The rearrangement joins TRBV9 to TRBJ2-1; 12 bases match TRBD2. The CDR3 totals 15 residues. V shed 4 bases and J 9 bases; nucleotides not matched to a gene: 8. Germline CDR1 reads SGDLS; CDR2 reads YYNGEE. CDR3 in DNA: TGTGCCAGCAGCACGAGACTAGCGGGAGAAACTGAGCAGTTCTTC. Its translation: CASSTRLAGETEQFF.

The genes are TRBV6-2 or TRBV6-3 and TRBJ2-3, with 15 bases that match TRBD2. The trim removed 5 bases at V and 2 bases at J, leaving 8 bases unmatched. The germline gives CDR1 MNHEY, CDR2 SVGEGT. The CDR3 is made up of 18 amino acids. The DNA of the CDR3 is TGTGCCAGCAGTCTGGGACTAGCGGGAGGACAAGTCACAGATACGCAGTATTTT. Translating gives CASSLGLAGGQVTDTQYF.

This clone was detected only once. The chain recombines TRBV9 with TRBJ2-1, with D tentatively TRBD2 (6 bases). V was shortened by 4 bases and J by 1 base, with 12 bases between the two germline ends. Germline CDR1 reads SGDLS; CDR2 reads YYNGEE. The CDR3 consists of 15 residues. CDR3 region: CASSRTAGSYNEQFF. The CDR3, as DNA: TGTGCCAGCAGCCGGACGGCGGGATCCTACAATGAGCAGTTCTTC.

The V and J genes are TRBV7-3 and TRBJ2-1; 12 bases are a match to TRBD1. Looked up from germline, CDR1 is SGHTA and CDR2 is FQGTGA. After removal of 6 bases from V and 7 bases from J, the junction contained 4 bases not matched to a gene. The CDR3 has 14 residues. CDR3: CASRGTGGENEQFF. DNA of the CDR3: TGTGCCAGCAGAGGGACAGGGGGCGAGAATGAGCAGTTCTTC. The entire variable domain, with the rest obtained from reference TRBV7-3 and TRBJ2-1, is as follows: GAGVSQTPSNKVTEKGKYVELRCDPISGHTALYWYRQSLGQGPEFLIYFQGTGAADDSGLPNDRFFAVRPEGSVSTLKIQRTERGDSAVYLCASRGTGGENEQFFGPGTRLTVL.

CDR3 sequence: CASSYSLDSDQPQHF. CDR3 bases: TGTGCCAGCAGTTACTCCCTTGACAGTGATCAGCCCCAGCATTTT. The V call is TRBV6-5, the J call TRBJ1-5, with D maybe TRBD1 (5 bases). Germline V gene lookup returns CDR1 MNHEY and CDR2 SVGAGI. The CDR3 is made up of 15 amino acids. Trimming shortened V by 0 bases and J by 5 bases, and 11 bases separated the two germline ends.

The V and J genes are TRBV5-1 and TRBJ1-1; 10 bases are a match to TRBD1. The CDR3 length is 16 residues. CDR1 and CDR2 from the germline V gene are SGHRS and YFSETQ. V lost 4 bases to trimming and J lost 4 bases; unmatched junction nucleotides: 10. The CDR3 protein is CASSARQGARGTEAFF. CDR3 coding DNA: TGCGCCAGCAGCGCTAGACAGGGGGCGCGGGGCACTGAAGCTTTCTTT.

This sequence joins TRBV11-3 and TRBJ2-3, with 15 nucleotides matching TRBD2. Germline V gives CDR1 SGHNT, CDR2 YENEEA. J gave up 8 bases and V 7 bases, and 10 bases lay outside the gene matches. CDR3 length: 16 amino acids. The DNA for the CDR3 is TGTGCCAGCACCGTCAACGGACTAGCGGGAGGGCCTACGCAGTATTTT. Encoded protein: CASTVNGLAGGPTQYF.

The V and J genes are TRBV18 and TRBJ2-7; D gene unclear. Germline V gene data show CDR1 as KGHSH and CDR2 as LQKENI. Trimming pared 1 base from V and 2 bases from J, leaving 9 bases between. There are 14 residues in the CDR3. The chain's CDR3 is CASSPQSGTYEQYF. CDR3 in DNA: TGTGCCAGCTCACCACAATCAGGAACCTACGAGCAGTACTTC.

V and J are TRBV2 and TRBJ1-4; D is uncertain. Trimming took off 2 bases at V and 7 bases at J, with 14 bases between the two ends. The CDR3 is 15 amino acids. Germline CDR1 and CDR2: SNHLY and FYNNEI. The CDR3 bases are TGTGCCAGCAGTGAAAGTGGACTCAGAACTGAAAAACTGTTTTTT. This translates into CASSESGLRTEKLFF. The full variable domain, rest sourced from reference TRBV2 and TRBJ1-4, is EPEVTQTPSHQVTQMGQEVILRCVPISNHLYFYWYRQILGQKVEFLVSFYNNEISEKSEIFDDQFSVERPDGSNFTLKIRSTKLEDSAMYFCASSESGLRTEKLFFGSGTQLSVL.

The table lists this clone with a count of one. This chain uses TRBV3-1 (or the pseudogene TRBV3-2) with TRBJ2-1; 12 bases agree with TRBD2. Germline CDR1 reads LGHDT; CDR2 reads YNNKEL (reference sequence). The junction had 7 bases not matched to a gene; V was cut back by 3 bases and J by 1 base. The CDR3 totals 18 residues. The CDR3: CASSQVRTSGTSYNEQFF. The CDR3 DNA sequence: TGTGCCAGCAGCCAGGTGAGGACTAGCGGGACTTCCTACAATGAGCAGTTCTTC.

The V call is TRBV10-1, the J call TRBJ2-2, with D uncertain. Germline values: CDR1 WNHNN, CDR2 SYGVQD (reference sequence). The CDR3 has 12 amino acids. V was clipped by 9 bases and J by 3 bases, with 8 bases between them. The CDR3 nucleotides are TGCGCCAGTGGAGAGTACACCGGGGAGCTGTTTTTT. The encoded protein is CASGEYTGELFF.

The V gene is TRBV7-2, the J gene TRBJ1-2; 11 nucleotides agree with TRBD1. Germline V gene lookup returns CDR1 SGHTA and CDR2 FQGNSA. With 5 bases clipped from V and 6 bases from J, the junction kept 5 bases outside the gene matches. The length of the CDR3 is 14 residues. For the CDR3, the DNA is TGTGCCAGCAGCGCGGACAGGGGGCAGGATGGCTACACCTTC. Its translation is CASSADRGQDGYTF.

The rearrangement links TRBV28 to TRBJ2-1, with 12 bases fitting TRBD2. Trimming removed 6 bases from V and 2 bases from J; junction bases left unmatched: 5. From germline, CDR1 is MDHEN and CDR2 SYDVKM. The CDR3 is 16 residues long. The DNA of the CDR3 is TGTGCCAGCAGGACTAGCGGGGGTGATACCTACAATGAGCAGTTCTTC. As protein: CASRTSGGDTYNEQFF.

In the case of this clone: Other DNA sequences in the sample encode the same CDR3. This chain uses TRBV18 with TRBJ1-3, with 8 positions matching TRBD1. This CDR3 is 15 amino acids long. Germline lookup yields CDR1 KGHSH and CDR2 LQKENI. Trimming cost V 6 bases and J 0 bases; bases outside gene matches: 4. The CDR3: CASSPDRGSGNTIYF. CDR3 bases: TGTGCCAGCTCCCCCGACAGGGGCTCTGGAAACACCATATATTTT.

J is TRBJ1-1 and V is TRBV10-1, with unresolved D. This CDR3 region has 14 residues. Germline V gene data show CDR1 as WNHNN and CDR2 as SYGVQD (reference sequence). V lost 2 bases to trimming and J lost 1 base, with 8 bases between them. The CDR3 loop reads CASSEGLPNTEAFF. CDR3 nucleotide sequence: TGCGCCAGCAGTGAGGGACTGCCGAACACTGAAGCTTTCTTT.

The rearrangement joins TRBV20-1 to TRBJ1-5; 8 bases line up with TRBD1. Germline trimming cut 3 bases from V and 0 bases from J; bases unmatched to any gene: 4. Germline V CDR1 and CDR2: DFQATT, SNEGSKA (reference sequence). The CDR3 is 15 residues long. In nucleotides, the CDR3 is TGCAGTGCTAGTCAGGGGGCGGCTAGCAATCAGCCCCAGCATTTT. As protein: CSASQGAASNQPQHF.

V and J are TRBV5-5 and TRBJ2-7, with 9 positions matching TRBD1. The germline V gene encodes CDR1 SGHKS and CDR2 YYEKEE (reference sequence). The CDR3 runs to 15 residues. Germline trimming cut 0 bases from V and 4 bases from J; bases unmatched to any gene: 5. CDR3 DNA sequence: TGTGCCAGCAGCTTGGGGACAGGGGAACAATACGAGCAGTACGTC. This codes for CASSLGTGEQYEQYV.

The gene calls are TRBV30 and TRBJ1-1, with D uncertain. Germline V gives CDR1 GTSNPN, CDR2 SVGIG (reference sequence). CDR3 size: 11 residues. V lost 7 bases, J lost 10 bases, and 16 bases lay in between. The CDR3 region has the DNA TGTGCCTCAATTGAGGTACGAGTAGCTTTCTTT. Translated, it gives CASIEVRVAFF.